This T cell receptor beta chain was identified during a study of blood T cell repertoires in COVID-19. Study overall: Italy, Spain and the United States were the sources of the convalescent and acute COVID-19 samples.

Profiled with immunoSEQ multiplex PCR; TCRdb holds only in-frame clones, not every one. The sample includes about 100,000 clones, more than 75% of them seen just once. The CDR3 runs to 16 residues. Per the germline V gene, CDR1 is SGHRS and CDR2 is YFSETQ. V was pared by 0 bases and J by 3 bases, with 15 bases between. The source is a human donor in a cohort sampled during active COVID-19. V usage is TRBV5-1 and J usage is TRBJ1-1; D not resolved. Specimen: peripheral blood. CDR3 loop: CASSLAGGRWDTEAFF. For the CDR3, the DNA is TGCGCCAGCAGCTTGGCCGGAGGACGGTGGGACACTGAAGCTTTCTTT.